This TCR beta chain is drawn from a study of T cell changes during pregnancy in multiple sclerosis. Assay: immunoSEQ multiplex PCR; the TCRdb copy retains only in-frame clones and omits some. This table holds 55,000 to 75,000 clones, approximately 93% found once. Germline CDR1 SGHVS, CDR2 FNYEAQ. Trimming took 1 base from V and 3 from J, leaving 9 bases between them. The CDR3 contains 15 residues. The V and J genes are TRBV7-6 and TRBJ2-2, with TRBD2 as a possible D gene (5 bases). The sequence derives from a female donor with multiple sclerosis, enrolled in a pregnancy study. The input for sequencing was CD8+ T cells from peripheral blood mononuclear cells, taken in the second trimester of pregnancy. The CDR3 loop reads CASSLGGPYTGELFF. CDR3 coding DNA: TGTGCCAGCAGCTTAGGCGGGCCATACACCGGGGAGCTGTTTTTT.